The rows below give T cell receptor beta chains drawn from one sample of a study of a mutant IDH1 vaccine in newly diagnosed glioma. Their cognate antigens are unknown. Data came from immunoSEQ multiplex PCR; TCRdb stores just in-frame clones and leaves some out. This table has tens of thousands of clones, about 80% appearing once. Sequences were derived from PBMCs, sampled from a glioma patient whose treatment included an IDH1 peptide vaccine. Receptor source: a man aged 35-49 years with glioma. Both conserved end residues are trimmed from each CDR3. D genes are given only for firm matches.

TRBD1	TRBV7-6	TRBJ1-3	ASSFGTGEGNTIY
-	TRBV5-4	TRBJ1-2	ASSYANNYGYT
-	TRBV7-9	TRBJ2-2	ASSPRGAANTGELF
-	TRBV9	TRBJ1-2	ASSGRDGYT
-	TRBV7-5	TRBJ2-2	ARSPPGLAGGNTGELF
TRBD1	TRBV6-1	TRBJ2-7	ASSEGQGLFYEQY
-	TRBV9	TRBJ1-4	ASSKKGSNEKLF
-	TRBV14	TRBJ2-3	ASSQWAGNREDTQY
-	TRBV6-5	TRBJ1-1	ASSYDWRGDTEAF
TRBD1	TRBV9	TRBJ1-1	ASSTGVNTEAF
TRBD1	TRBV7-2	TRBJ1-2	ASSLRQGAGYT
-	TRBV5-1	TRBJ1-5	ASSLGPNSNQPQH
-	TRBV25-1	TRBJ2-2	ASRPTGPNTGELF
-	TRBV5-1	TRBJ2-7	ASSLVVGQSSYEQY
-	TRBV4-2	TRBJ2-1	ASNEAIVKDEQF
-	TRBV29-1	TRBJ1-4	SVRTAQELEKLF
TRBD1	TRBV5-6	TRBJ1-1	ASSLRDRGVRGTEAF
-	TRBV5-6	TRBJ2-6	ASSLFGGLGSGANVLT
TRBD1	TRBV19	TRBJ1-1	ASSPGQGASGDTEAF
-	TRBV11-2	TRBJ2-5	ASSLVGPGPSETQY
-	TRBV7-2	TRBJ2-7	ASSSQRPAYEQY
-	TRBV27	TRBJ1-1	ASSPWGGVVSTEAF
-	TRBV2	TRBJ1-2	ASSEGAAGDGYT
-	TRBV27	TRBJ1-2	ASRAEMGGYT
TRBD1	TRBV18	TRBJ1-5	ASSSRQGGSNQPQH
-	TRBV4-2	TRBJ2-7	ASSQEGFNPSSYEQY
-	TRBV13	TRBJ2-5	ASSLGDRKYQETQY
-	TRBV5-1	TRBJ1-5	ASSLGAGVQPQH
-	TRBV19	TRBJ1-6	ASSPSIWQDSYNSPLH
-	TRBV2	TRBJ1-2	ASSEYGREGYT
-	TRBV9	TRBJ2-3	ASSVSGGGTDTQY
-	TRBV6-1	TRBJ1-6	ASSRDRMNSPLH
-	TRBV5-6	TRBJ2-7	ASSSGTTDEQY
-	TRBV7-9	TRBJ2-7	ASSLKYEQY
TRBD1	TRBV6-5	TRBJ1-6	ASSTTGDSPLH
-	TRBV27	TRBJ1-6	ASSFRQDNSPLH
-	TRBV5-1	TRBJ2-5	ASSSGFLRETQY
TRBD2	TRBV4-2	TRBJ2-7	ASSQATSGAKYEQY
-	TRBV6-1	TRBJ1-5	ASSERGDSNQPQH
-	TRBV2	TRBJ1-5	ASSPAGGRNQPQH
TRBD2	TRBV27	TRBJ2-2	ASRPSGTSGSWGELF